The 13 T cell receptor beta chains reported below all come from one sample, sequenced in a study of patients and donors after allogeneic stem cell transplantation. TCRdb redid the calling of the RT-PCR reads with MiXCR, one entry per CDR3 protein. Here the sample spans some 200,000 distinct CDR3 sequences, around 41% being singletons. Specimen: blood, either unsorted or a sorted T cell fraction (not recorded which). The receptors were gathered from a human donor who was either an allogeneic HSCT recipient or a stem cell or donor lymphocyte infusion donor (not recorded which). It is not recorded whose cells these are; they may come from a transplant donor.

The chain couples TRBV4-2 to TRBJ1-1, with D hard to call. Germline V gives CDR1 LGHNA, CDR2 YNFKEQ. The CDR3 consists of 16 residues. Trimming pared 0 bases from V and 5 bases from J, leaving 16 bases between. The CDR3 nucleotides read TGTGCCAGCAGCCAAGACATGGGATGGGAAGGGACTGAAGCTTTCTTT. Translated: CASSQDMGWEGTEAFF.

The gene calls are TRBV28 and TRBJ1-6, with 9 bases identical to TRBD1. Germline V lookup: CDR1 MDHEN, CDR2 SYDVKM. The CDR3 consists of 15 residues. V shed 8 bases and J 8 bases; nucleotides not matched to a gene: 10. The CDR3: CASRILGQGYSPLHF. Written as DNA, the CDR3 is TGTGCCAGCCGAATCCTAGGACAGGGGTATTCACCCCTCCACTTT.

This clonotype was detected only a few times. The CDR3 DNA follows: TGTGCCAGCCGGGGGGAAGTGAACACTGAAGCTTTCTTT. Protein: CASRGEVNTEAFF. The chain carries TRBV6-5 and TRBJ1-1; weak D call: TRBD1 (5 bases). This CDR3 is built from 13 residues. Trimming removed 8 bases at V and 0 bases at J, with 10 bases between. Germline V gene data show CDR1 as MNHEY and CDR2 as SVGAGI.

This chain uses TRBV7-9 with TRBJ2-7, with D possibly matching TRBD1 (6 bases). The ends were cut back, 5 bases at V and 5 bases at J, with 10 bases in the middle. CDR3 length: 12 amino acids. Germline CDR1 reads SEHNR; CDR2 reads FQNEAQ (reference sequence). The DNA of the CDR3 is TGTGCCAGCAGCGGCAAGGGGGACGAGCAGTACTTC. Protein: CASSGKGDEQYF.

This clonotype was detected only a few times. The rearrangement links TRBV5-1 to TRBJ1-4; 9 bases agree with TRBD1. The CDR3 extends over 15 amino acids. Germline V gene lookup returns CDR1 SGHRS and CDR2 YFSETQ. Trimming took 4 bases from V and 5 from J; bases not matched to a gene: 6. The CDR3 here is CASSLRDRANEKLFF. In nucleotides, the CDR3 is TGCGCCAGCAGCCTTCGGGACAGGGCAAATGAAAAACTGTTTTTT.

This clonotype was picked up a small number of times. The chain couples TRBV28 to TRBJ1-2; D not resolved. This CDR3 region has 14 residues. Germline CDR1 reads MDHEN; CDR2 reads SYDVKM. V shed 5 bases and J shed 4 bases, with 14 bases lying between them. The CDR3 sequence is CASSPWKGSYGYTF. For the CDR3, the DNA is TGTGCCAGCAGTCCCTGGAAAGGGAGCTATGGCTACACCTTC.

The chain is built from TRBV4-3 and TRBJ2-3; D is perhaps TRBD2 (6 bases). Germline-derived CDR1 and CDR2 are LGHNA and YSLEER. V shed 0 bases and J shed 5 bases, with 12 bases lying between them. CDR3 length equals 15 residues. CDR3 DNA: TGCGCCAGCAGCCAAGAAGGAGCGGAGGGAGATACGCAGTATTTT. It codes for CASSQEGAEGDTQYF.

This chain links TRBV7-9 with TRBJ2-5, with TRBD2 matching 9 bases. CDR3 size: 15 residues. Germline CDR1 and CDR2: SEHNR and FQNEAQ (reference sequence). With 3 bases clipped from V and 1 base from J, the junction kept 3 bases outside the gene matches. Here the CDR3 reads CASSFTTSGQETQYF. CDR3 nucleotide sequence: TGTGCCAGCAGCTTTACGACTAGCGGCCAAGAGACCCAGTACTTC.

The rearrangement uses TRBV9 and TRBJ1-2, with D perhaps TRBD1 (5 bases). Germline CDR1 is SGDLS and CDR2 is YYNGEE. This CDR3 region has 15 residues. V dropped 4 bases and J dropped 0 bases, with 13 bases sitting between them. CDR3 DNA: TGTGCCAGCAGCATGACAGCCCTTTCTAACTATGGCTACACCTTC. Its protein is CASSMTALSNYGYTF. Based on the CDR3 plus reference TRBV9 and TRBJ1-2, the full variable domain is DSGVTQTPKHLITATGQRVTLRCSPRSGDLSVYWYQQSLDQGLQFLIQYYNGEERAKGNILERFSAQQFPDLHSELNLSSLELGDSALYFCASSMTALSNYGYTFGSGTRLTVV.

The chain employs TRBV6-5 and TRBJ1-2; the D gene is possibly TRBD1 (5 bases). In germline, CDR1 is MNHEY, CDR2 SVGAGI. The CDR3 spans 14 residues. Trimming pared 2 bases from V and 6 bases from J, leaving 13 bases between. The CDR3 loop is CASSYDPEGDGYTF. The CDR3 DNA is TGTGCCAGCAGTTACGATCCGGAAGGGGATGGCTACACCTTC.

The V and J genes are TRBV12-3 or TRBV12-4 and TRBJ1-2; 9 bases align to TRBD1. V shed 6 bases and J 2 bases; nucleotides not matched to a gene: 7. The CDR3 sequence is 15 residues long. The CDR3 protein is CASRPDRGDNYGYTF. CDR3 DNA sequence: TGTGCCAGCAGACCCGACAGGGGGGACAACTATGGCTACACCTTC.

The chain carries TRBV5-1 and TRBJ2-7; D could derive from TRBD1 or TRBD2 (5 bases each). Germline CDR1 and CDR2: SGHRS and YFSETQ. V was cut by 4 bases and J by 0 bases, with 14 bases left in between. The CDR3 consists of 15 residues. The CDR3 DNA follows: TGCGCCAGCAGCCCAACCGGGACCCACTCCTACGAGCAGTACTTC. This encodes CASSPTGTHSYEQYF.

V gene TRBV7-9 combines with J gene TRBJ2-1; no reliable D call. The ends were cut back, 1 base at V and 6 bases at J, with 7 bases in the middle. The CDR3 consists of 13 residues. The germline V gene encodes CDR1 SEHNR and CDR2 FQNEAQ (reference sequence). CDR3 nucleotides: TGTGCCAGCAGCTTAGTTCTTCTCAATGAGCAGTTCTTC. Amino acid sequence: CASSLVLLNEQFF.